This TCR beta chain derives from a study of blood T cell repertoires in COVID-19. The overall study: There were acute and convalescent COVID-19 samples, and they came from the United States, Italy and Spain. Sample material is recorded as cDNA or gDNA derived from T cells, B-cell-depleted T cells, or PBMCs.

V was clipped by 11 bases and J by 3 bases, with 16 bases between them. Germline CDR1 is ENHRY and CDR2 is SYGVKD. CDR3 length: 13 residues. In the authors' methods: It was from reference gene primer amplification that nucleated cell counts were estimated. Measured with immunoSEQ multiplex PCR; TCRdb has only the in-frame clones, and not every one. V and J calls and clone size are as listed in that table; D and trimming were resolved from the DNA. The sample lists about 77,000 clones, 76% occurring once. The receptor was derived from a man in his 70s with active or convalescent COVID-19. Sample: peripheral blood. The chain carries TRBV10-3 and TRBJ1-1; D perhaps matches TRBD1 (6 bases). The CDR3 here is CAAQGGGDTEAFF. The CDR3 region has the DNA TGTGCCGCCCAAGGGGGAGGGGACACTGAAGCTTTCTTT.